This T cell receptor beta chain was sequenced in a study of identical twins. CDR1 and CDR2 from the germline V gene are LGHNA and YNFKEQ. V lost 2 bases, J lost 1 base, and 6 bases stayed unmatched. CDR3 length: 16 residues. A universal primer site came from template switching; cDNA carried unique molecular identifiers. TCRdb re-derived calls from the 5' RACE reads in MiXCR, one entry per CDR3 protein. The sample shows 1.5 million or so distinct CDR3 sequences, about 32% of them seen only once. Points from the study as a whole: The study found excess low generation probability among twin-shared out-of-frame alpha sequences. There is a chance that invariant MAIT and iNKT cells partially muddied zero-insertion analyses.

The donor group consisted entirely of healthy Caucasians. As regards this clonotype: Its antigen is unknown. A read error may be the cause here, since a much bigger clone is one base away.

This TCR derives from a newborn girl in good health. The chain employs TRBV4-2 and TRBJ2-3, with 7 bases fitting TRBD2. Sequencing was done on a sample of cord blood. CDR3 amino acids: CASSQKASGGTDTQYF. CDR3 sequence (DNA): TGTGCCAGCAGCCAAAAGGCTAGCGGAGGCACAGATACGCAGTATTTT.